This entry lists 13 T cell receptor beta chains sequenced from one sample in a study of cytomegalovirus exposure and HLA in healthy donors. PCR was performed using 60 Vbeta and 13 Jbeta primers. Profiled with immunoSEQ multiplex PCR; TCRdb holds only in-frame clones, not every one. In the table there are around 170,000 clones, around 80% of which are singletons. Material for sequencing was PBMCs. Receptor source: a man aged 35 to 55 in good health and CMV-seronegative.

CDR3 loop: CASNRGGDTDTQYF. The CDR3, as DNA: TGTGCCAGCAACCGGGGCGGGGACACAGATACGCAGTATTTT. This chain joins TRBV5-4 and TRBJ2-3; a possible D gene is TRBD2 (6 bases). CDR1 is SGHNT, CDR2 YYREEE, per germline (reference sequence). With 6 bases removed from V and 2 bases from J, the gap between germline ends came to 13 bases. The CDR3 loop spans 14 amino acids.

The genes are TRBV6-5 and TRBJ2-2, with D tentatively TRBD1 (6 bases). Germline CDR1 MNHEY, CDR2 SVGAGI. V lost 5 bases, J lost 7 bases, and 11 bases lay in between. The CDR3 extends over 13 amino acids. The CDR3 coding sequence is TGTGCCAGCAGTGCGGACAGAGGCGGGGAGCTGTTTTTT. Encoded protein: CASSADRGGELFF.

The rearrangement joins TRBV21-1 to TRBJ2-7; the D call TRBD2 from the table was never checked on the DNA. TRBV21-1 is marked as a pseudogene. The CDR3 sequence is 15 residues long. CDR3 sequence (DNA): TGTGCCAGCAGCAGCCGACTAGCGGGAAATTACGAGCAGTACTTC. This gives the protein CASSSRLAGNYEQYF.

J is TRBJ2-7 and V is TRBV13; 8 bases match TRBD2. Germline CDR1 is PRHDT and CDR2 is FYEKMQ (reference sequence). CDR3 length: 14 residues. The J segment lost 7 bases and the V segment lost 3 bases, leaving 8 bases of the junction unmatched. CDR3 residues: CASSFTGGPGEQYF. DNA of the CDR3: TGTGCCAGCAGCTTCACGGGAGGGCCGGGTGAGCAGTACTTC.

The table lists this clone with a count of one. This rearrangement joins TRBV30 to TRBJ2-3, with D hard to call. The V and J ends lost 0 bases and 0 bases respectively, with 10 bases between them. The CDR3 is made up of 15 amino acids. Germline CDR1 is GTSNPN and CDR2 is SVGIG (reference sequence). CDR3 amino acids: CAWSVGGTSTDTQYF. CDR3 bases: TGTGCCTGGAGTGTCGGCGGTACCAGCACAGATACGCAGTATTTT.

The chain uses TRBV9 and TRBJ2-1, with D possibly matching TRBD1 (5 bases). Trimming removed 4 bases at V and 5 bases at J, with 16 bases between. The germline V gene has CDR1 SGDLS and CDR2 YYNGEE. The CDR3 runs to 15 residues. The CDR3 sequence: CASSPSPRVDNEQFF. CDR3 sequence (DNA): TGTGCCAGCAGCCCGTCCCCCAGGGTAGACAATGAGCAGTTCTTC. Based on the CDR3 plus reference TRBV9 and TRBJ2-1, the full variable domain is DSGVTQTPKHLITATGQRVTLRCSPRSGDLSVYWYQQSLDQGLQFLIQYYNGEERAKGNILERFSAQQFPDLHSELNLSSLELGDSALYFCASSPSPRVDNEQFFGPGTRLTVL.

This clone was picked up one time. The chain employs TRBV6-1 and TRBJ1-4, with D unresolved. This CDR3 region has 14 residues. The germline V gene has CDR1 MNHNS and CDR2 SASEGT. Trimming pared 2 bases from V and 0 bases from J, leaving 4 bases between. The CDR3 is CASSEQSTNEKLFF. The DNA for the CDR3 is TGTGCCAGCAGTGAACAGTCAACTAATGAAAAACTGTTTTTT.

V is TRBV2 and J is TRBJ1-3, with TRBD1 as a possible D gene (5 bases). CDR1 is SNHLY, CDR2 FYNNEI, per germline. CDR3 length equals 14 residues. The germline V and J ends were trimmed by 5 bases and 6 bases, with 14 bases remaining between them. CDR3 sequence reads: CASSLGRVENTIYF. CDR3 nucleotide sequence: TGTGCCAGCAGTCTCGGCAGGGTCGAAAACACCATATATTTT.

The chain is built from TRBV5-1 and TRBJ2-2; 8 positions match TRBD2. CDR3 length equals 21 residues. The ends lost 1 base at V and 5 bases at J; junction bases unmatched: 22. CDR1 and CDR2 (germline): SGHRS, YFSETQ. The CDR3 DNA follows: TGCGCCAGCAGCTTGAGGTTTTCAGGGGAGGTCAGCGGGAGAATAACCGGGGAGCTGTTTTTT. Protein product: CASSLRFSGEVSGRITGELFF.

The chain is built from TRBV5-1 and TRBJ2-3, with 7 bases that match TRBD2. The length of the CDR3 is 15 residues. The germline CDR1 and CDR2 sequences are SGHRS and YFSETQ. Germline trimming cut 5 bases from V and 2 bases from J; bases unmatched to any gene: 8. The CDR3 reads CASRESGDLTDTQYF. CDR3 DNA sequence: TGCGCCAGCAGAGAGAGCGGGGACCTCACAGATACGCAGTATTTT.

V gene TRBV4-2 combines with J gene TRBJ2-5; TRBD1 aligns across 8 bases. Germline CDR1 is LGHNA and CDR2 is YNFKEQ. The V gene end was trimmed by 5 bases and the J gene end by 2 bases; junction bases not matched to a gene: 4. There are 14 residues in the CDR3. The CDR3 is CASSFRTGQETQYF. The CDR3, as DNA: TGTGCCAGCAGCTTCCGGACAGGGCAAGAGACCCAGTACTTC.

This clone was counted a few times. The chain couples TRBV6-6 to TRBJ2-7, with TRBD1 matching 9 bases. V shed 4 bases, J shed 3 bases, and the junction held 7 bases outside the gene matches. The germline V gene has CDR1 MNHNY and CDR2 SVGAGI (reference sequence). The CDR3 is 15 amino acids. The CDR3 coding sequence is TGTGCCAGCAGTTTCGAGGGGACAGGGAGCTACGAGCAGTACGTC. It yields the protein CASSFEGTGSYEQYV.

The CDR3 region has the DNA TGTGCCACCAAACGAGCAGGGACAGGGTCAGTGGTCGGGGAGCTGTTTTTT. This codes for CATKRAGTGSVVGELFF. The genes are TRBV15 and TRBJ2-2, with 9 bases aligning to TRBD1. V gave up 7 bases and J gave up 7 bases; unmatched junction bases: 16. CDR1 LNHNV and CDR2 YYDKDF come from the germline V gene (reference sequence). The CDR3 runs 17 residues.